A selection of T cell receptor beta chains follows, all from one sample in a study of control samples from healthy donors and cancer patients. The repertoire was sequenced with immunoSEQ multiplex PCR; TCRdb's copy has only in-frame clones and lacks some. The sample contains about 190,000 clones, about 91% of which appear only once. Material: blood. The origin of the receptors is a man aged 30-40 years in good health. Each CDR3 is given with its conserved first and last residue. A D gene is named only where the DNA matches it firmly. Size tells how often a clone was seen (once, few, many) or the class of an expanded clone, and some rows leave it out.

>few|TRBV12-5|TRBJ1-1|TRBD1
TGTGCTAGTGGTTTGGGCCTGACAGGGGGGGACACTGAAGCTTTCTTT
CASGLGLTGGDTEAFF
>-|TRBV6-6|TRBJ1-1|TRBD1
TGTGCCAGCAGCGACAGGGGCACTGAAGCTTTCTTT
CASSDRGTEAFF
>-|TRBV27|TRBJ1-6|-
TGTGCCAGCAGTGACCCAGGGTATAATTCACCCCTCCACTTT
CASSDPGYNSPLHF
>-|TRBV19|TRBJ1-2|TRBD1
TGTGCCAGTAGTAGCCACGGGACAGGGAACTATGGCTACACCTTC
CASSSHGTGNYGYTF
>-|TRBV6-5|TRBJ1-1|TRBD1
TGTGCCAGCAGCTACGACAGGGACACTGAAGCTTTCTTT
CASSYDRDTEAFF
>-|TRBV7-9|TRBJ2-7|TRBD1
TGTGCCAGCAGCGCCTCCGGGACAGGGCCGGGCGAGCAGTACTTC
CASSASGTGPGEQYF
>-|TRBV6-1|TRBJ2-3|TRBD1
TGTGCCAGCAGTGAAGTCCGGGACAGGGGAGATACGCAGTATTTT
CASSEVRDRGDTQYF
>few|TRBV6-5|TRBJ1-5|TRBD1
TGTGCCAGCAGCACGACAGGGTCGAATCAGCCCCAGCATTTT
CASSTTGSNQPQHF
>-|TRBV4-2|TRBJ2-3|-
TGTGCCAGCAGCCAAGCCGCTTGGAGGGGCGGGGGCACAGATACGCAGTATTTT
CASSQAAWRGGGTDTQYF
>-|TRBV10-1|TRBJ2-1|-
TGCGCCAGCAGTGAGTCGGTCAGCGAGCAGTTCTTC
CASSESVSEQFF
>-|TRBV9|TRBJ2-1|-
TGTGCCAGCAGCCCGACTCAAGGCTCCTACAATGAGCAGTTCTTC
CASSPTQGSYNEQFF
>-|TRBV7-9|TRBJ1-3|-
TGTGCCAGCAGCTTGATTACATCCCGCTCTGGAAACACCATATATTTT
CASSLITSRSGNTIYF
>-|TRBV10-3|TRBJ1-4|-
TGTGCCATCAGTGAGTCGGGTAGGGCAAATGAAAAACTGTTTTTT
CAISESGRANEKLFF
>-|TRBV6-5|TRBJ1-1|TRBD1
TGTGCCAGTACTGGACAGGGACACACTGAAGCTTTCTTT
CASTGQGHTEAFF
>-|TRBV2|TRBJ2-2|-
TGTGCCAGCAGGGAGTTAACCTCCGGCACCGGGGAGCTGTTTTTT
CASRELTSGTGELFF
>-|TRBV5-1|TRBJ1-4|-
TGCGCCAGCAGCTTAAGAACCTCAACTAATGAAAAACTGTTTTTT
CASSLRTSTNEKLFF
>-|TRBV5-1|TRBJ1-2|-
TGCGCCAGCAGCTTGGAGGGGGGGCGGACCGGCTACACCTTC
CASSLEGGRTGYTF
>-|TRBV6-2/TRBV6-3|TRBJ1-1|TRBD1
TGTGCCAGCAGCCCTCACCCGGACAGGTTAAACACTGAAGCTTTCTTT
CASSPHPDRLNTEAFF
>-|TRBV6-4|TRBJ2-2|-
TGTGCCAGCAGTGTAACAAACACCGGGGAGCTGTTTTTT
CASSVTNTGELFF
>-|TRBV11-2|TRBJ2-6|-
TGTGCCAGCAGTTTTGGGGCCAACGTCCTGACTTTC
CASSFGANVLTF
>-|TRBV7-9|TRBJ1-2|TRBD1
TGTGCCAGCAGCCCTGAAGGGGGACAGAAGTATGGCTACACCTTC
CASSPEGGQKYGYTF
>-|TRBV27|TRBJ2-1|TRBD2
TGTGCCAGCAGTTTAGCGGGGGTGAGTCATGAGCAGTTCTTC
CASSLAGVSHEQFF
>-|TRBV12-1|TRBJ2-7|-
TGTGCCAGCAGCGCCCTGCCAGGGGGCTTAAAATCGTACGAGCAGTACTTC
CASSALPGGLKSYEQYF
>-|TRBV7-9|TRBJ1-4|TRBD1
TGTGCCAGCAGCCCCGGACAGGGATCGAACGAAAAACTGTTTTTT
CASSPGQGSNEKLFF
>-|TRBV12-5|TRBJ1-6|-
TGTGCTAGTGGGCCACAGGAGAATTCACCCCTCCACTTT
CASGPQENSPLHF
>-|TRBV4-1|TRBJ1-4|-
TGCGCCAGCAGCCCGTCGGGGCGAAATGAAAAACTGTTTTTT
CASSPSGRNEKLFF
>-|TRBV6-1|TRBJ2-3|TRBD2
TGTGCCAGCAGTGCCGTTCGGGCGGGGGATCGGAATACGCAGTATTTT
CASSAVRAGDRNTQYF
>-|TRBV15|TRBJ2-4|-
TGTGCCACCAGCAGAGTTCGCGGAGGGTCTAGCAAAAACATTCAGTACTTC
CATSRVRGGSSKNIQYF
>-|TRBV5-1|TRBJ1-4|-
TGCGCCAGCAGCTTGGCACTGACAACTAATGAAAAACTGTTTTTT
CASSLALTTNEKLFF
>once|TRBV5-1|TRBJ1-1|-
TGCGCCAGCAGCTTTGATATGAACACTGAAGCTTTCTTT
CASSFDMNTEAFF
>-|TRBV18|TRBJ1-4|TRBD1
TGTGCCAGCTCACCGACAGGGTATAATGAAAAACTGTTTTTT
CASSPTGYNEKLFF
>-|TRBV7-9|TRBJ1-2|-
TGTGCCAGCAGCTTATTAGTCCTTAACTATGGCTACACCTTC
CASSLLVLNYGYTF
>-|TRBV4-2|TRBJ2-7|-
TGTGCCAGCAGCCCTCCAACCTACGAGCAGTACTTC
CASSPPTYEQYF
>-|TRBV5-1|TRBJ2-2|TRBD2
TGCGCCAGCAGCTCTACTAGCGGGGGATCCACCGGGGAGCTGTTTTTT
CASSSTSGGSTGELFF
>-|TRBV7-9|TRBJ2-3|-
TGTGCCAGCAGCCTCTCGGCGGGGGCTGGGGATACGCAGTATTTT
CASSLSAGAGDTQYF